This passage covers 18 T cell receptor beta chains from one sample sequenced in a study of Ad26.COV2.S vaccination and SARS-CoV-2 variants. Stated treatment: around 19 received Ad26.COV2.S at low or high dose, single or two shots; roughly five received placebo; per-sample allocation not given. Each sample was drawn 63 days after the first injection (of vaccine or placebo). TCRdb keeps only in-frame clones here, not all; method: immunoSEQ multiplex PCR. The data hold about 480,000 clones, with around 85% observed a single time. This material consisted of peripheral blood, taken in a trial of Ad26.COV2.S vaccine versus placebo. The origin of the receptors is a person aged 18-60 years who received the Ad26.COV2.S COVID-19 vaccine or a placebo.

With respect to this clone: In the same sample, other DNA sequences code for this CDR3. The CDR3 region has the DNA TGTGCCAGCAGTGAAGGAACAGGTCAGCCCCAGCATTTT. Its protein is CASSEGTGQPQHF. The V gene is TRBV6-4, the J gene TRBJ1-5; maybe TRBD1 (5 bases). Trimming stripped 3 bases from V and 6 bases from J, with 9 bases between. Germline V gene lookup returns CDR1 MRHNA and CDR2 SNTAGT. This CDR3 is built from 13 residues.

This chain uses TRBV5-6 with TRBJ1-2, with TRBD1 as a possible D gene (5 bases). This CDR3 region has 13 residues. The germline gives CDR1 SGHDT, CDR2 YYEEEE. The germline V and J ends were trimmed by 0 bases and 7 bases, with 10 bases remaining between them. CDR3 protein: CASSLVSGSGYTF. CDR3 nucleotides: TGTGCCAGCAGCTTGGTATCAGGGTCTGGCTACACCTTC.

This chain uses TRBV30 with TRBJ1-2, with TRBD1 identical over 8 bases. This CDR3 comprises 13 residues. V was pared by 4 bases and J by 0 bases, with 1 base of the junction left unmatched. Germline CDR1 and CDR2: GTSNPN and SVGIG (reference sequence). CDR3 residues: CAWTGGPNYGYTF. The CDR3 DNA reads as TGTGCCTGGACAGGGGGCCCTAACTATGGCTACACCTTC.

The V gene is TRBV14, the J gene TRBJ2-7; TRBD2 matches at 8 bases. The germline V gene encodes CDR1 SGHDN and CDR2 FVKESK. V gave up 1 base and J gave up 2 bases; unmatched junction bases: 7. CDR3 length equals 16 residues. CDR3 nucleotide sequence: TGTGCCAGCAGCCAAGGAGGAACTAGCGGACCCTACGAGCAGTACTTC. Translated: CASSQGGTSGPYEQYF.

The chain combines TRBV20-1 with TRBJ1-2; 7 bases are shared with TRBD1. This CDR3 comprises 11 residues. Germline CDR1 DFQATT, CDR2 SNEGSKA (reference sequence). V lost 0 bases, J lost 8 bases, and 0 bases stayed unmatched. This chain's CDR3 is CSARETGGYTF. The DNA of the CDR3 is TGCAGTGCTAGAGAGACAGGGGGCTACACCTTC.

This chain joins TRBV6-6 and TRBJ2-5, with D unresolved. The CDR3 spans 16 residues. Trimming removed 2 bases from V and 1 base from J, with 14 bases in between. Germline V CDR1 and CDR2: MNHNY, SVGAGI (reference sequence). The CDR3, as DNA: TGTGCCAGCAGTTACGATGGGATTGGGTCCCAAGAGACCCAGTACTTC. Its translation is CASSYDGIGSQETQYF.

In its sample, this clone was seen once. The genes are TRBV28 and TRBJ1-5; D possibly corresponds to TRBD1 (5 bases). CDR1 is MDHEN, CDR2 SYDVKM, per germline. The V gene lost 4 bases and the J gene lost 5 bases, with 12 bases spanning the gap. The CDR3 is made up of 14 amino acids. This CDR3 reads CASSSSQVYQPQHF. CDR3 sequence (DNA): TGTGCCAGCAGTTCATCACAGGTGTATCAGCCCCAGCATTTT.

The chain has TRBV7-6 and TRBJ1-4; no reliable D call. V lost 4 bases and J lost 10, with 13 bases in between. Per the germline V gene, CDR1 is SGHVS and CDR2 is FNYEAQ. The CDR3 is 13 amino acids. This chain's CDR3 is CASSSNPEGKLFF. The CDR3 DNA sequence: TGTGCCAGCAGCTCGAATCCTGAGGGAAAACTGTTTTTT.

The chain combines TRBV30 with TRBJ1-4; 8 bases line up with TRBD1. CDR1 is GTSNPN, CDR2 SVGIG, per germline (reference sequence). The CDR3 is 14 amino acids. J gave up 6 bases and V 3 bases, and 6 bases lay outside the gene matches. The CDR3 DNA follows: TGTGCCTGGAGGCCCAGGGGGCAGGATGAAAAACTGTTTTTT. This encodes CAWRPRGQDEKLFF.

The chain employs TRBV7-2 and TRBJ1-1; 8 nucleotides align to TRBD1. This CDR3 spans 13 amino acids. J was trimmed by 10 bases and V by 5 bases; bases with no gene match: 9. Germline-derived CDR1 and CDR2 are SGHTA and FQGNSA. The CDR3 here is CASSRQGAWGAFF. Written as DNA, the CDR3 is TGTGCCAGCAGCCGCCAGGGGGCTTGGGGAGCTTTCTTT.

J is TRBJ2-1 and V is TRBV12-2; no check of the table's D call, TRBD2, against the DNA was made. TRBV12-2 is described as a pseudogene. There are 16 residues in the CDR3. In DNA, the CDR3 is TGTGCAAGTCACCCCGTTAACGGGAGGGCATACAATGAGCAGTTCTTC. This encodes CASHPVNGRAYNEQFF.

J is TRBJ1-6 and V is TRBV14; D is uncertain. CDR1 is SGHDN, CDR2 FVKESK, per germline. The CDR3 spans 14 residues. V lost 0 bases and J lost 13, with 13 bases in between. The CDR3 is CASSQDGRRGPLHF. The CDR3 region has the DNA TGTGCCAGCAGCCAAGACGGTCGCCGGGGTCCCCTCCACTTT.

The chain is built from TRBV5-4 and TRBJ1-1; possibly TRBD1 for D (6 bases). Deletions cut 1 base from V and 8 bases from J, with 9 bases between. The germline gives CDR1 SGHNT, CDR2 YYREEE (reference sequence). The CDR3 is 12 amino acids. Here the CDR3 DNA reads TGTGCCAGCAGCTTGCGGGGGGCCGAAGCTTTCTTT. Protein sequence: CASSLRGAEAFF.

CDR3 sequence: CASSLSGTETYEQYF. CDR3 in DNA: TGCGCCAGCAGCTTATCCGGGACAGAGACTTACGAGCAGTACTTC. The chain uses TRBV4-3 and TRBJ2-7, with 7 nucleotides matching TRBD1. CDR3 size: 15 residues. V was clipped by 5 bases and J by 4 bases; unmatched bases: 11. Germline loops: CDR1 LGHNA, CDR2 YSLEER.

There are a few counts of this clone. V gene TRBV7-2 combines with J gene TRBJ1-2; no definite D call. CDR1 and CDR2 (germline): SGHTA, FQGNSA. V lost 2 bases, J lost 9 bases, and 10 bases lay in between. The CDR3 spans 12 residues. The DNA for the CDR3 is TGTGCCAGCAGCTTAAATACACCCCGCTACACCTTC. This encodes CASSLNTPRYTF.

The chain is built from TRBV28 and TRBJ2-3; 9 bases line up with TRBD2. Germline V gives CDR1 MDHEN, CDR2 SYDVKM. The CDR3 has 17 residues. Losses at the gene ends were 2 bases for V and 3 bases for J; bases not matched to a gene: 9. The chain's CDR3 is CASSLGVAGVGTDTQYF. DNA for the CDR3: TGTGCCAGCAGTTTAGGGGTAGCGGGAGTAGGAACAGATACGCAGTATTTT.

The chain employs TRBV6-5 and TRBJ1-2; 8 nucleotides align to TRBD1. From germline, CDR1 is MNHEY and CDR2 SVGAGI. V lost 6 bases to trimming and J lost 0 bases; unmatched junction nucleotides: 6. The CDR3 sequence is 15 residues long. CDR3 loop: CASRSTGGPNYGYTF. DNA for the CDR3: TGTGCCAGCAGAAGTACAGGGGGTCCTAACTATGGCTACACCTTC.

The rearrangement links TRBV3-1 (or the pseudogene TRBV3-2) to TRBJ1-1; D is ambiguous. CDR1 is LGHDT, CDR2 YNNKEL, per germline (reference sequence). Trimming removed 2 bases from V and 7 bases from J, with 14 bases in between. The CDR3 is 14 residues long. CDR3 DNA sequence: TGTGCCAGCAGCCAATATTTGCCAGGCCTTGAAGCTTTCTTT. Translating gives CASSQYLPGLEAFF.